Below are 10 T cell receptor beta chains sequenced from a single sample in a study of cytomegalovirus exposure and HLA in healthy donors. PCR primers comprised 60 Vbeta and 13 Jbeta primers. The protocol was immunoSEQ multiplex PCR, while the TCRdb copy is restricted to in-frame clones and leaves out a portion. The table records over 150,000 clones, more than 65% of them present only once. The specimen was PBMCs. The receptor source for this set is a woman aged 40 to 55 in good health and CMV-seropositive.

The rearrangement uses TRBV7-3 and TRBJ1-1; 10 bases fit TRBD1. This CDR3 has 15 residues. The V gene's germline CDR1 is SGHTA and CDR2 FQGTGA. Trimming took 5 bases from V and 2 from J; bases not matched to a gene: 5. The chain's CDR3 is CASSMRTGGNTEAFF. CDR3 nucleotides: TGTGCCAGCAGCATGAGGACAGGGGGAAACACTGAAGCTTTCTTT.

This clone was observed a handful of times. This rearrangement joins TRBV4-3 to TRBJ2-7, with D possibly being TRBD2 (5 bases). V was shortened by 0 bases and J by 6 bases, with 12 bases between the two germline ends. Germline CDR1 LGHNA, CDR2 YSLEER. The CDR3 contains 14 residues. CDR3 in amino acids: CASSQDSAGGEQYF. Here the CDR3 DNA reads TGCGCCAGCAGCCAAGACTCGGCAGGAGGCGAGCAGTACTTC.

With regard to this clone: An end of the junction differs from the germline gene, which may be a read error. The DNA for the CDR3 is TGTGCCAGTAAGGAGGGGCCTCTCGACTATGGCTACCCCTTC. Encoded protein: CASKEGPLDYGYPF. This sequence joins TRBV19 and TRBJ1-2, with D perhaps TRBD1 (5 bases). The CDR3 has 14 residues. Per germline, CDR1 LNHDA and CDR2 SQIVND (reference sequence).

This chain joins TRBV7-2 and TRBJ2-7, with 7 bases matching TRBD1. Germline V CDR1 and CDR2: SGHTA, FQGNSA. The CDR3 totals 15 residues. J was trimmed by 2 bases and V by 1 base; bases with no gene match: 5. This chain's CDR3 is CASSLDSTGTYEQYF. The CDR3 region has the DNA TGTGCCAGCAGCTTAGACTCGACAGGGACCTACGAGCAGTACTTC.

V is TRBV6-5 and J is TRBJ1-2, with TRBD1 matching over 10 bases. Unmatched junction bases numbered 4, after V lost 5 bases and J lost 4 bases. The germline V gene has CDR1 MNHEY and CDR2 SVGAGI. The CDR3 runs to 14 residues. The chain's CDR3 is CASSRQGAGYGYTF. In DNA, the CDR3 is TGTGCCAGCAGTCGACAGGGGGCGGGCTATGGCTACACCTTC.

This chain links TRBV5-4 with TRBJ2-7; 8 bases are shared with TRBD1. Per the germline V gene, CDR1 is SGHNT and CDR2 is YYREEE (reference sequence). The junction had 7 bases not matched to a gene; V was cut back by 4 bases and J by 1 base. The CDR3 runs to 15 residues. The CDR3 coding sequence is TGTGCCAGCAGCGGCCGGGACAGGACTTCCTACGAGCAGTACTTC. This translates into CASSGRDRTSYEQYF.

The chain employs TRBV29-1 and TRBJ1-1; 7 bases are a match to TRBD1. The CDR3 is 16 residues long. Unmatched junction bases numbered 13, after V lost 3 bases and J lost 3 bases. Germline V lookup: CDR1 SQVTM, CDR2 ANQGSEA. The CDR3 loop is CSVDKGASSGDTEAFF. DNA of the CDR3: TGCAGCGTTGATAAGGGGGCCTCCAGTGGGGACACTGAAGCTTTCTTT.

This sequence joins TRBV19 and TRBJ2-7, with D unclear. V lost 1 base and J 3 bases, leaving 13 bases between the germline ends. The CDR3 is 15 amino acids. The germline CDR1 and CDR2 sequences are LNHDA and SQIVND (reference sequence). The CDR3: CASSIGVTANYEQYF. The CDR3, as DNA: TGTGCCAGTAGTATAGGAGTAACAGCTAACTACGAGCAGTACTTC.

The chain joins TRBV5-6 to TRBJ2-5, with D unresolved. The V gene lost 0 bases and the J gene lost 2 bases, with 8 bases spanning the gap. The length of the CDR3 is 14 residues. CDR1 and CDR2 from the germline V gene are SGHDT and YYEEEE. CDR3 region: CASSLVQVQETQYF. Here the CDR3 DNA reads TGTGCCAGCAGCTTGGTTCAGGTACAAGAGACCCAGTACTTC.

The chain joins TRBV10-3 to TRBJ1-1; TRBD1 is a possible D gene (5 bases). The CDR3 contains 13 residues. Germline CDR1 and CDR2: ENHRY and SYGVKD. Between the trimmed V and J ends, which lost 3 bases and 2 bases, there was a span of 7 bases. The CDR3 DNA reads TGTGCCATCAGTGATAGGACAAACACTGAAGCTTTCTTT. Its protein product is CAISDRTNTEAFF.